These 7 T cell receptor beta chains came from one sample sequenced in a study of T cells after yellow fever vaccination. TCRdb reprocessed the 5' RACE reads with MiXCR, giving one entry per CDR3 protein. The table has approximately 260,000 distinct CDR3 sequences, about 5% seen once. The source was CD4+ T cells sorted from PBMCs, collected on the day of the yellow fever booster vaccination. These receptors originate from a man aged 18 to 29 who received the YFV17D yellow fever vaccine.

This clonotype has only a few counts. The chain is built from TRBV9 and TRBJ1-5; no firm D call. The CDR3 runs 13 residues. Trimming removed 4 bases at V and 5 bases at J, with 10 bases between. CDR1 and CDR2 (germline): SGDLS, YYNGEE. This CDR3 is CASSPTEDQPQHF. CDR3 in DNA: TGTGCCAGCAGCCCTACCGAGGATCAGCCCCAGCATTTT.

The chain combines TRBV2 with TRBJ2-3; unclear D gene. Germline loops: CDR1 SNHLY, CDR2 FYNNEI. The CDR3 contains 12 residues. The germline V and J ends were trimmed by 5 bases and 6 bases, with 9 bases remaining between them. The CDR3 nucleotides are TGTGCCAGCAGTTCCATCCGGGATACGCAGTATTTT. It codes for CASSSIRDTQYF.

The J gene is TRBJ2-5, the V gene TRBV11-2; D possibly corresponds to TRBD1 (6 bases). Trimming pared 5 bases from V and 5 bases from J, leaving 12 bases between. The germline gives CDR1 SGHAT, CDR2 FQNNGV. The CDR3 has 13 residues. CDR3 bases: TGTGCCAGCAGCACCGACAGGCGGGAGACCCAGTACTTC. It specifies CASSTDRRETQYF.

This clonotype has a handful of counts. The chain has TRBV7-8 and TRBJ1-6; D is undetermined. The length of the CDR3 is 14 residues. Germline V gene lookup returns CDR1 SGHVS and CDR2 FQNEAQ. V was clipped by 3 bases and J by 9 bases, with 12 bases between them. The chain's CDR3 is CASSLQDYGSPLHF. CDR3 DNA sequence: TGTGCCAGCAGCTTGCAGGACTATGGTTCACCCCTCCACTTT.

This clonotype was observed at least ten times. The gene calls are TRBV12-3 or TRBV12-4 and TRBJ2-7; 9 nucleotides agree with TRBD1. The ends lost 1 base at V and 2 bases at J; junction bases unmatched: 3. The CDR3 has 15 residues. The CDR3 nucleotides read TGTGCCAGCAGTTTAGGCGGGACAGGGACCTACGAGCAGTACTTC. This codes for CASSLGGTGTYEQYF.

In this sample, this clonotype turned up many times. The J gene is TRBJ1-3, the V gene TRBV11-2, with a weak D call TRBD1 (6 bases). Germline loops: CDR1 SGHAT, CDR2 FQNNGV. The CDR3 loop spans 14 amino acids. V shed 6 bases and J shed 3 bases, with 12 bases lying between them. The CDR3 DNA reads TGTGCCAGCAGTCTTACAGGGCGTGGAAACACCATATATTTT. Amino acid sequence: CASSLTGRGNTIYF.

This clonotype was counted at least ten times. The chain has TRBV9 and TRBJ1-2; 7 bases are shared with TRBD1. V was pared by 3 bases and J by 3 bases, with 2 bases of the junction left unmatched. The CDR3 has 13 residues. Germline CDR1 is SGDLS and CDR2 is YYNGEE. The CDR3 here is CASSAGQDYGYTF. The DNA for the CDR3 is TGTGCCAGCAGCGCCGGACAGGACTATGGCTACACCTTC. The full variable domain, rest sourced from reference TRBV9 and TRBJ1-2, is DSGVTQTPKHLITATGQRVTLRCSPRSGDLSVYWYQQSLDQGLQFLIQYYNGEERAKGNILERFSAQQFPDLHSELNLSSLELGDSALYFCASSAGQDYGYTFGSGTRLTVV.